Listed below are T cell receptor beta chains from one sample, sequenced in a study of blood T cells in healthy people across ages. A single record per CDR3 protein comes from TCRdb applying MiXCR to the 5' RACE reads. The sample yields 1.5 million to 2 million distinct CDR3 sequences, around half seen once. Material: blood. The receptors were gathered from a woman aged 40-49 years in good health. CDR3s include the opening cysteine and the closing phenylalanine or tryptophan. A D gene is named only where the DNA matches it firmly. Size values are once, few and many counts, or a class for expanded clones, and some rows have none.

cdr3_aa cdr3_nt j_call d_call v_call clone_size
CASSLRAGGNTQYF TGTGCCAGCAGTTTACGGGCGGGGGGGAATACGCAGTATTTT TRBJ2-3 TRBD2 TRBV12-3/TRBV12-4 .
CASSSPLSLDTQYF TGTGCCAGCAGCTCACCACTCAGTCTGGATACGCAGTATTTT TRBJ2-3 . TRBV28 .
CASSVGMGGTGTYNEQFF TGTGCCAGCAGCGTAGGGATGGGGGGGACAGGGACCTACAATGAGCAGTTCTTC TRBJ2-1 TRBD1 TRBV9 .
CASSFGQGATTLEQYF TGTGCCAGCAGTTTCGGACAGGGGGCTACTACCCTCGAGCAGTACTTC TRBJ2-7 TRBD1 TRBV6-1 .
CATSDFRGSTDAQYF TGTGCCACCAGTGATTTCCGGGGCAGCACAGATGCGCAGTATTTT TRBJ2-3 . TRBV24-1 .
CASSEAGQGGVYGYTF TGTGCCAGCAGTGAAGCCGGACAGGGAGGCGTCTATGGCTACACCTTC TRBJ1-2 TRBD1 TRBV6-1 few
CAISEEEQETQYF TGTGCCATCAGTGAGGAAGAACAAGAGACCCAGTACTTC TRBJ2-5 . TRBV10-3 .
CATKSTIQKQETQYF TGTGCCACCAAATCCACAATCCAGAAGCAAGAGACCCAGTACTTC TRBJ2-5 . TRBV27 few
CSAKVGLAGYEQYF TGCAGTGCCAAGGTTGGACTAGCGGGGTACGAGCAGTACTTC TRBJ2-7 TRBD2 TRBV20-1 .
CASSYGQGWSSGANVLTF TGTGCCAGCAGTTACGGACAGGGTTGGAGCTCTGGGGCCAACGTCCTGACTTTC TRBJ2-6 TRBD1 TRBV6-2/TRBV6-3 few
CASSPTGAPRHQQYF TGTGCCAGCAGTCCCACCGGGGCCCCGAGGCATCAGCAGTACTTC TRBJ2-7 . TRBV27 many
CASTGRRGEKLFF TGTGCCAGCACAGGCCGACGGGGTGAAAAACTGTTTTTT TRBJ1-4 . TRBV2 once
CASSASEAKNIQYF TGTGCCAGCTCAGCGAGTGAGGCCAAAAACATTCAGTACTTC TRBJ2-4 . TRBV18 .
CSAGFPRDRGYEQFF TGCAGTGCCGGATTTCCCAGGGACAGGGGCTACGAGCAGTTCTTC TRBJ2-1 TRBD1 TRBV20-1 .
CASKDAGTGGVEQYF TGTGCCAGCAAGGATGCCGGGACAGGGGGTGTAGAGCAGTACTTC TRBJ2-7 TRBD1 TRBV6-2/TRBV6-3 .
CSAVSGTSGAYPPYEQYF TGCAGTGCTGTATCCGGGACTAGCGGGGCATATCCCCCCTACGAGCAGTACTTC TRBJ2-7 TRBD2 TRBV20-1 .
CASSYKTVRGRSYNEQFF TGTGCCAGCAGTTACAAGACGGTGCGGGGAAGGTCCTACAATGAGCAGTTCTTC TRBJ2-1 . TRBV6-2/TRBV6-3 .
CASSLYSFTYGYTF TGTGCCAGCAGCTTATACAGCTTCACCTATGGCTACACCTTC TRBJ1-2 . TRBV28 few
CATSKGGTRGIDEQYF TGTGCCACCAGCAAAGGGGGTACCAGGGGGATCGATGAGCAGTACTTC TRBJ2-7 TRBD1 TRBV15 .
CATSEPGGGGTNEKLFF TGTGCCACCAGTGAACCAGGCGGTGGAGGAACTAATGAAAAACTGTTTTTT TRBJ1-4 . TRBV24-1 .
CASSPRTGAYEQYF TGTGCCAGCAGCCCCAGGACAGGGGCATACGAGCAGTACTTC TRBJ2-7 TRBD1 TRBV5-1 many
CASARVGGTDTQYF TGCGCCAGCGCTCGGGTTGGAGGCACAGATACGCAGTATTTT TRBJ2-3 . TRBV5-1 .
CASSHPPFYEQYF TGTGCCAGCAGCCATCCCCCCTTCTACGAGCAGTACTTC TRBJ2-7 . TRBV7-2 few
CASRRTQGSSTDTQYF TGCGCCAGCAGGAGGACACAGGGGAGTAGCACAGATACGCAGTATTTT TRBJ2-3 TRBD1 TRBV5-1 few
CASSIRGGQKTSGANALTF TGCGCCAGCAGCATACGCGGGGGGCAAAAAACTTCTGGGGCCAACGCCCTGACTTTC TRBJ2-6 TRBD2 TRBV4-3 .
CASSLSSPDSQETQYF TGCGCCAGCAGCTTATCTAGTCCGGACAGCCAAGAGACCCAGTACTTC TRBJ2-5 . TRBV5-1 .
CASSSSVRGVGTQYF TGTGCCAGCAGCTCCTCCGTCCGGGGGGTCGGGACGCAGTATTTT TRBJ2-3 TRBD2 TRBV7-2 .
CASSDSPGVGYGYTF TGTGCCAGCAGTGACTCCCCAGGGGTTGGCTATGGCTACACCTTC TRBJ1-2 . TRBV6-4 .
CAILGAGGVHTQYF TGTGCCATTCTGGGCGCGGGGGGAGTACATACGCAGTATTTT TRBJ2-3 TRBD2 TRBV12-3/TRBV12-4 .
CAISDFLLTDRVASEQYF TGTGCCATCAGCGACTTTCTTTTAACGGACAGGGTAGCTAGCGAGCAGTACTTC TRBJ2-7 TRBD1 TRBV10-3 .
CASSLLGRANEQFF TGTGCCAGCAGTTTATTGGGCAGGGCGAATGAGCAGTTCTTC TRBJ2-1 . TRBV27 few
CASSPSRIGIQGSAKNIQYF TGTGCCAGCAGTCCCTCTCGCATCGGTATACAGGGATCAGCCAAAAACATTCAGTACTTC TRBJ2-4 . TRBV27 once
CSARVLAGDYQETQYF TGCAGTGCTAGGGTACTAGCGGGGGACTACCAAGAGACCCAGTACTTC TRBJ2-5 TRBD2 TRBV20-1 few
CASSRGGRGEKLFF TGTGCCAGCAGTCGAGGGGGGCGCGGTGAAAAACTGTTTTTT TRBJ1-4 . TRBV2 few
CASSDGGSSSYEQYF TGTGCCAGCAGTGATGGGGGGTCCAGCTCCTACGAGCAGTACTTC TRBJ2-7 . TRBV6-1 .
CAISESPGTGAYEQYF TGTGCCATCAGTGAGTCCCCCGGGACAGGGGCCTACGAGCAGTACTTC TRBJ2-7 TRBD1 TRBV10-3 few
CASSQWGLNTEAFF TGTGCCAGCAGCCAATGGGGGCTCAACACTGAAGCTTTCTTT TRBJ1-1 . TRBV3-1 few
CATSSGTERFYGYTF TGTGCCACCAGTTCAGGCACCGAACGTTTCTATGGCTACACCTTC TRBJ1-2 . TRBV24-1 .
CASSENWGMNTEAFF TGCGCCAGCAGTGAGAATTGGGGGATGAACACTGAAGCTTTCTTT TRBJ1-1 . TRBV10-2 .
CASSLTRRGRNTEAFF TGTGCCAGCAGCTTAACGAGACGGGGGCGGAACACTGAAGCTTTCTTT TRBJ1-1 . TRBV7-3 .
CASSDREDAYGYTF TGTGCCAGCAGTGACAGGGAAGATGCCTATGGCTACACCTTC TRBJ1-2 . TRBV25-1 .
CSARETPKQTYYGYTF TGCAGTGCTAGAGAAACACCTAAACAAACCTACTATGGCTACACCTTC TRBJ1-2 . TRBV20-1 .
CASDALRRGYTF TGTGCCAGCGACGCACTACGACGCGGCTACACCTTC TRBJ1-2 . TRBV16 .
CATSRDVQIGTAYEQYF TGTGCCACCAGCAGAGATGTCCAAATCGGAACCGCTTACGAGCAGTACTTC TRBJ2-7 . TRBV15 few
CASSQRRLAGVVAYNEQFF TGTGCCAGCAGCCAGAGAAGACTAGCGGGGGTGGTAGCCTACAATGAGCAGTTCTTC TRBJ2-1 TRBD2 TRBV7-2 few
CASTQGTTGELFF TGTGCCAGCACACAGGGGACCACCGGGGAGCTGTTTTTT TRBJ2-2 TRBD1 TRBV9 .
CASSDPQEPNYYNSPLHF TGTGCCAGCAGCGACCCACAGGAGCCGAATTACTATAATTCACCCCTCCACTTT TRBJ1-6 . TRBV4-2 .
CASSLTAGAHREQFF TGTGCCAGCAGCTTAACAGCGGGGGCCCATAGAGAGCAGTTCTTC TRBJ2-1 TRBD2 TRBV7-9 .
CASSQEWAGELFF TGTGCCAGCAGCCAAGAGTGGGCCGGGGAGCTGTTTTTT TRBJ2-2 . TRBV14 .
CASTVRRAGRVDEQYF TGTGCCAGCACAGTTCGTCGGGCAGGGCGCGTTGACGAGCAGTACTTC TRBJ2-7 . TRBV6-2/TRBV6-3 few
CSARDHWGAHNEQFF TGCAGTGCTAGAGATCACTGGGGGGCTCACAATGAGCAGTTCTTC TRBJ2-1 . TRBV20-1 .